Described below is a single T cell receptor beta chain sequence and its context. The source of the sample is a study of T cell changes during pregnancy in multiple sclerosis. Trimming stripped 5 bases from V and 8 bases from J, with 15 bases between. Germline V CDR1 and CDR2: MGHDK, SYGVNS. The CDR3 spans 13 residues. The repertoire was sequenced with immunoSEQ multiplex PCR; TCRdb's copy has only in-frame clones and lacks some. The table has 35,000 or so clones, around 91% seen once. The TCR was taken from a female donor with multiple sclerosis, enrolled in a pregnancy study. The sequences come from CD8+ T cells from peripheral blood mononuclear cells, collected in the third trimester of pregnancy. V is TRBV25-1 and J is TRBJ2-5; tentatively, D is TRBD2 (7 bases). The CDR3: CASSPGGLGTQYF. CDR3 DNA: TGTGCCAGCAGTCCGGGGGGCCTGGGAACCCAGTACTTC.